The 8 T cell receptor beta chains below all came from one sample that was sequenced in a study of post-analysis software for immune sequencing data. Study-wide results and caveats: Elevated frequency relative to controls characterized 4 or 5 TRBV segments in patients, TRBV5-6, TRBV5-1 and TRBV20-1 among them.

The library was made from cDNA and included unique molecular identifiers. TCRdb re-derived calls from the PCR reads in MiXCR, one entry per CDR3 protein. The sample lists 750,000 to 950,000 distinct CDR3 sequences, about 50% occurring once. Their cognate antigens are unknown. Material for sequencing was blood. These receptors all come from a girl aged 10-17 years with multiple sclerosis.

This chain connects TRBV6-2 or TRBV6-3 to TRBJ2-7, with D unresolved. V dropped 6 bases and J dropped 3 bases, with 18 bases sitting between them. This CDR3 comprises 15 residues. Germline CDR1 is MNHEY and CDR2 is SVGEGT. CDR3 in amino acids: CASSNPDTHFYEQYF. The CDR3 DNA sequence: TGTGCCAGCAGCAACCCAGACACGCATTTCTACGAGCAGTACTTC.

This CDR3 is CASRRGSQTGSGANVLTF. The DNA of the CDR3 is TGTGCCAGCCGTCGGGGGTCCCAAACCGGCTCTGGGGCCAACGTCCTGACTTTC. The chain has TRBV10-3 and TRBJ2-6, with D perhaps TRBD2 (6 bases). CDR1 and CDR2 (germline): ENHRY, SYGVKD. The V and J ends lost 10 bases and 0 bases respectively, with 22 bases between them. The CDR3 consists of 18 residues.

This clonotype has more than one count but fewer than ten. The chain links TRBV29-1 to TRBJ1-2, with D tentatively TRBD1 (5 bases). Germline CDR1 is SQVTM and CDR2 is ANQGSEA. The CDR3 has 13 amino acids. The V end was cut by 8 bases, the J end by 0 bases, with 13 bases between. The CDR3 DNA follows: TGCAGCTCGTCGGACACTACTAACTATGGCTACACCTTC. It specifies CSSSDTTNYGYTF.

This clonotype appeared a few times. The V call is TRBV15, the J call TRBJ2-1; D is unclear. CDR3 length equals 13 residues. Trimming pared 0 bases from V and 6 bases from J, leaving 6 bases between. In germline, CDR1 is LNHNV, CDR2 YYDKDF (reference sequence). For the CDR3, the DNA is TGTGCCACCAGCAGAGATGCCCTCAATGAGCAGTTCTTC. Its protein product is CATSRDALNEQFF.

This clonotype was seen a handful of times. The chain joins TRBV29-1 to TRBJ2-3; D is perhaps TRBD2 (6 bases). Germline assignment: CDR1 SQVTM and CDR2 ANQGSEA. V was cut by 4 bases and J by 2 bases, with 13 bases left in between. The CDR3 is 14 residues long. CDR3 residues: CSVGDFTYTDTQYF. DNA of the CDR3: TGCAGCGTTGGGGACTTTACGTACACAGATACGCAGTATTTT.

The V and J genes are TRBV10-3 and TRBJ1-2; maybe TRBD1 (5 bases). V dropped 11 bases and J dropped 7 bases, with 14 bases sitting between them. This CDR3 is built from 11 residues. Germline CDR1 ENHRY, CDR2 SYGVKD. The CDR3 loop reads CAVPQGSGYTF. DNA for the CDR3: TGTGCCGTCCCGCAGGGAAGTGGCTACACCTTC.

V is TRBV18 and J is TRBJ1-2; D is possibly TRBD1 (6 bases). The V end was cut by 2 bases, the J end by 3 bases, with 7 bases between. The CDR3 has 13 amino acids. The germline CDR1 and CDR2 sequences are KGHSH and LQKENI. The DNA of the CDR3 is TGTGCCAGCTCACCAAAGGGGGACTATGGCTACACCTTC. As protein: CASSPKGDYGYTF.

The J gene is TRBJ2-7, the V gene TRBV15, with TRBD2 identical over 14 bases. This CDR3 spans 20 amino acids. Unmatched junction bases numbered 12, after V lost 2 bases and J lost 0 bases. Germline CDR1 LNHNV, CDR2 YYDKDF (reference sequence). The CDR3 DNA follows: TGTGCCACCAGCAGAAATATGGGACTAGCGGGAGCCCAATCCTCCTACGAGCAGTACTTC. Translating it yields CATSRNMGLAGAQSSYEQYF.